This entry concerns a single TCR beta chain. Its antigen remains unknown. This CDR3 is built from 16 residues. Between the trimmed V and J ends, which lost 0 bases and 4 bases, there was a span of 15 bases. The germline V gene has CDR1 SGHDN and CDR2 FVKESK. The record originates from a study of blood T cells in healthy people across ages. Then a second PCR, running about 6 to 12 cycles, was carried out with a sample-barcoded 5' primer and a J-beta primer mix. Using its own MiXCR run on the 5' RACE reads, TCRdb lists one record per CDR3 protein. The sample contains more than 700,000 distinct CDR3 sequences, approximately 55% of which appear only once. Study outcomes and limitations: Unknown donor CMV status possibly confounded expanded clonotype changes. Fewer expanded clones and more diversity marked long-lived versus aged donors. The fall in TCR beta diversity per million T cells was roughly linear with age.

Specimen: blood. This clonotype originated in a man aged 80 or over in good health. The V and J genes are TRBV14 and TRBJ1-2; D gene uncertain. CDR3 residues: CASSQDLLPVSYGYTF. CDR3 coding DNA: TGTGCCAGCAGCCAAGATCTTCTCCCTGTCTCCTATGGCTACACCTTC.